This T cell receptor beta chain was profiled in a study of regulatory T cells in long-lasting Graves disease. Study details: The study counted Graves' disease as persistent given over 5 years of antithyroid drugs and positive TSH receptor antibodies.

Assembly of TCR beta libraries relied on iRepertoire HTBI primers together with Arm-PCR of CDR3 regions. One entry per CDR3 protein, called by TCRdb with MiXCR from the multiplex PCR reads. The sample yields hundreds of thousands of distinct CDR3 sequences, around a fifth seen once. Time point specified: persistent/refractory GD, antithyroid drugs over 5 years with positive TRAb. RNA isolated from PBMCs was used to make the TCR library. Investigators report Graves' disease was diagnosed under American Thyroid Association guidelines. The patients included were those that came from an endocrinology department in Xi'an, China. This clonotype was found a few times. The source material was peripheral blood mononuclear cells (PBMCs), sampled when the disease was refractory, from a patient treated with antithyroid drugs. This TCR was recovered from a female donor with Graves disease.

The CDR3 nucleotides read TGTGCCAGCAGCTTAAAGACGGGACAGTATAATTCACCCCTCCACTTT. Translating gives CASSLKTGQYNSPLHF. The chain couples TRBV7-2 to TRBJ1-6; 7 bases fit TRBD1. This CDR3 has 16 residues. V shed 2 bases, J shed 4 bases, and the junction held 5 bases outside the gene matches. CDR1 and CDR2 from the germline V gene are SGHTA and FQGNSA.